Presented here are 6 T cell receptor beta chains from one specimen sequenced in a study of pediatric ulcerative colitis. Data came from immunoSEQ multiplex PCR; TCRdb stores just in-frame clones and leaves some out. Of approximately 22,000 clones in the sample, around 69% are singletons; the top ten hold 15% to 18%. During colonoscopy, one to two rectal pinch biopsies were collected. Sequencing was carried out using gut tissue. The receptors originated from a boy aged 5-17 years with severe ulcerative colitis.

The chain combines TRBV7-9 with TRBJ1-3; D gene ambiguous. Trimming took off 6 bases at V and 4 bases at J, with 7 bases between the two ends. The CDR3 spans 12 residues. CDR1 and CDR2 from the germline V gene are SEHNR and FQNEAQ (reference sequence). For the CDR3, the DNA is TGTGCCAGCAGGGGAATAGGAAACACCATATATTTT. This codes for CASRGIGNTIYF.

There are a few counts of this clone. The chain carries TRBV12-5 and TRBJ2-1; perhaps TRBD1 as D (6 bases). Germline V gene data show CDR1 as LGHNT and CDR2 as FRNRAP. V lost 7 bases and J lost 2, with 12 bases in between. The CDR3 sequence is 14 residues long. CDR3 DNA sequence: TGTGCTAGTGTCCTGGCAGGGGCCTACAATGAGCAGTTCTTC. It is translated as CASVLAGAYNEQFF.

This clone was observed a few times. V gene TRBV30 combines with J gene TRBJ1-5; 10 bases agree with TRBD1. CDR1 and CDR2 (germline): GTSNPN, SVGIG (reference sequence). The length of the CDR3 is 13 residues. V lost 5 bases, J lost 9 bases, and 7 bases stayed unmatched. The CDR3 is CAWRGQGMTPQHF. CDR3 in DNA: TGTGCCTGGCGGGGACAGGGGATGACGCCCCAGCATTTT.

This chain connects TRBV5-6 to TRBJ1-2; weak D call: TRBD1 (5 bases). The CDR3 has 13 amino acids. Germline lookup yields CDR1 SGHDT and CDR2 YYEEEE. With 4 bases removed from V and 4 bases from J, the gap between germline ends came to 11 bases. CDR3 protein: CASSRGALYGYTF. The CDR3 nucleotides read TGTGCCAGCAGCCGAGGGGCTCTCTATGGCTACACCTTC.

The rearrangement uses TRBV5-4 and TRBJ2-1, with TRBD2 matching 9 bases. Germline loops: CDR1 SGHNT, CDR2 YYREEE (reference sequence). The CDR3 loop spans 15 amino acids. V dropped 4 bases and J dropped 5; count of bases not matched to a gene: 7. CDR3 amino acids: CASSPSGGRNNEQFF. The CDR3 DNA sequence: TGTGCCAGCAGCCCAAGCGGGGGGCGTAACAATGAGCAGTTCTTC.

The chain recombines TRBV5-1 with TRBJ1-1; the D is unclear. The CDR3 covers 14 residues. Germline assignment: CDR1 SGHRS and CDR2 YFSETQ. V lost 1 base, J lost 6 bases, and 13 bases lay in between. The CDR3 protein is CASSLTDEGAEAFF. The CDR3 DNA follows: TGCGCCAGCAGCTTGACGGACGAGGGAGCTGAAGCTTTCTTT.